Listed below are T cell receptor beta chains from one sample, sequenced in a study of PD-1 blockade in classical Hodgkin lymphoma. Clones were sequenced by immunoSEQ multiplex PCR, and TCRdb holds only the in-frame ones, with some missing. The table records some 17,000 clones, about 80% of them present only once. This sample comprised peripheral blood mononuclear cells (PBMCs), obtained before the second cycle of nivolumab. Every receptor here comes from a human donor with classical Hodgkin lymphoma. CDR3s include the opening cysteine and the closing phenylalanine or tryptophan. D genes are given only for firm matches. Clone size appears in some rows only: once, few, many, or a class for an expanded clone.

TRBJ2-7 TRBV5-1 medium-sized NA TGCGCCAGCAGCTCCGCGGGGGCTGGAGAGCAGTACTTC CASSSAGAGEQYF
TRBJ1-6 TRBV6-1 NA NA TGTGCCAGCAGGGGGGAGTCCCTCCACTTT CASRGESLHF
TRBJ2-3 TRBV6-5 NA TRBD1 TGTGCCAGCGGCAGGGACAGGGGAGCAGATACGCAGTATTTT CASGRDRGADTQYF
TRBJ2-1 TRBV9 few NA TGTGCCAGCAGCGTAGCTGGCAGGGAGAGGGGCAATGAGCAGTTCTTC CASSVAGRERGNEQFF
TRBJ2-3 TRBV12-5 NA NA TGTGCTAGTGGCTCCGGACAGAGCACAGATACGCAGTATTTT CASGSGQSTDTQYF
TRBJ2-3 TRBV12-5 NA NA TGTCCCGAGGGCAGGGGTGCCCGACCGGATACGCAGTATTTT CPEGRGARPDTQYF
TRBJ1-6 TRBV7-9 NA NA TGTGCCAGCAGCTTAGCGACTTCACCCCTCCACTTT CASSLATSPLHF
TRBJ2-7 TRBV28 NA TRBD1 TGTGCCAGCGTCCCTCACCGCCCGGACAGGGGGGTTTTGTACGAGCAGTACTTC CASVPHRPDRGVLYEQYF
TRBJ2-1 TRBV7-9 NA NA TGTGCCAGCAGCTCGACACGAGAGTATAACAATGAGCAGTTCTTC CASSSTREYNNEQFF
TRBJ1-2 TRBV5-4 NA NA TGTGCCAGCAGCCCCCCGGGGGGTCCCCCCGGCTACACCTTC CASSPPGGPPGYTF
TRBJ2-2 TRBV18 once NA TGTGCCAGCTCACCTGGAATCGACAGACACACCGGGGAGCTGTTTTTT CASSPGIDRHTGELFF
TRBJ1-6 TRBV6-1 NA NA TGTGCCAGCAGCGTATCTACGACAAATTCACCCCTCCACTTT CASSVSTTNSPLHF
TRBJ1-4 TRBV5-1 NA NA TGCGCCAGCAGCTTGGCGTTTTCAGGGGTCTGTGAAAAACTGTTTTTT CASSLAFSGVCEKLFF
TRBJ1-6 TRBV7-2 NA TRBD1 TGTGCCAGCAGCCACGGGGACAGGAGTTCACCCCTCCACTTT CASSHGDRSSPLHF
TRBJ2-3 TRBV7-2 once NA TGTGCCAGCAGCTTAGAACCCACATTGGATACGCAGTATTTT CASSLEPTLDTQYF
TRBJ2-3 TRBV6-1 NA TRBD2 TGTGCCAGCGAAGGCACTAGCGGGGGGGCAGGTACGCAGTATTTT CASEGTSGGAGTQYF
TRBJ2-7 TRBV7-3 NA TRBD1 TGTGCCAGCAGCATCGGGACAGACTACGAGCAGTACTTC CASSIGTDYEQYF
TRBJ2-7 TRBV7-6 NA NA TGTGCCAGCAGCTTAGGACCGGGCCCCATAAGGCTCGAGCAGTACTTC CASSLGPGPIRLEQYF
TRBJ2-7 TRBV7-2 NA TRBD1 TGTGCCAGCAGCCTAGAGGGGGCATCGAACGAGCAGTACTTC CASSLEGASNEQYF
TRBJ2-7 TRBV6-1 NA NA TGTGCCAGCAGGGACGGGGCCGGCGAGCAGTACTTC CASRDGAGEQYF
TRBJ2-7 TRBV30 NA NA TGTGCCTGGAGTGGTCCGGGCTACGAGCAGTACTTC CAWSGPGYEQYF
TRBJ2-3 TRBV19 NA NA TGTGCCAGTAGCCCCCGGACAGATACGCAGTATTTT CASSPRTDTQYF
TRBJ1-1 TRBV7-9 NA NA TGTGCCAGCAGCTTAGTATGGGGGCGAGGAGCTTTCTTT CASSLVWGRGAFF
TRBJ1-2 TRBV5-1 once NA TGCGCCAGCAGCCGCCTTACTAAGGGTATTTATGGCTACACCTTC CASSRLTKGIYGYTF
TRBJ1-3 TRBV6-1 NA NA TGTGCCAGCAGTGCCCAGGGAGGTAAAGGAAACACCATATATTTT CASSAQGGKGNTIYF
TRBJ2-3 TRBV7-8 NA NA TGTGCCAGCAACGCGGGTGGGGTTGCAGATACGCAGTATTTT CASNAGGVADTQYF
TRBJ2-2 TRBV19 NA NA TGTGCCAGTAGTATACTCCAAAGACGCGGCGGGGAGCTGTTTTTT CASSILQRRGGELFF
TRBJ2-6 TRBV5-5 NA NA TGTGCCAGCAGCTTTCAGGCCCCCACCCCTGGGGCCAACGTCCTGACTTTC CASSFQAPTPGANVLTF
TRBJ2-3 TRBV28 NA TRBD2 TGTGCCAGCAGTTTGTTGAACGGGGGGGCCGGTGATACGCAGTATTTT CASSLLNGGAGDTQYF
TRBJ2-3 TRBV19 NA TRBD2 TGTGCCAGTAGTACGGCTAGCGGGGCAGATACGCAGTATTTT CASSTASGADTQYF
TRBJ1-5 TRBV5-2 few NA TGTGCCAGCAGCGCGGGACCGGGAGGAGGGAAGCCCCAGCATTTT CASSAGPGGGKPQHF
TRBJ2-5 TRBV29-1 once TRBD2 TGCAGCGTTGTCCTGGGAACGGGGGGAGAGACCCAGTACTTC CSVVLGTGGETQYF
TRBJ1-4 TRBV5-1 NA NA TGCGCCAGCAGCTTGGACGGGAATGATGAAAAACTGTTTTTT CASSLDGNDEKLFF
TRBJ1-2 TRBV28 NA NA TGTGCCAGCACTCGTCCGGACGGTGGCTACACCTTC CASTRPDGGYTF
TRBJ2-2 TRBV30 NA NA TGTGCCTGGAGTGTTTTGGGGAAATACACCGGGGAGCTGTTTTTT CAWSVLGKYTGELFF
TRBJ1-2 TRBV7-9 NA TRBD1 TGTGCCAGCAGTCGCACGGCGGCGGGACAGGGGTATAGTAACTATGGCTACACCTTC CASSRTAAGQGYSNYGYTF
TRBJ2-7 TRBV10-3 NA TRBD2 TGTGCCATCAGTGAGCCTCCGGGGAAGCGGGGGATGCCCGACGAGCAGTACTTC CAISEPPGKRGMPDEQYF
TRBJ1-1 TRBV7-2 NA NA TGTGCCAGCAGCTTGGTAGGGAAGACTGAAGCTTTCTTT CASSLVGKTEAFF
TRBJ2-1 TRBV28 NA NA TGTGCCAGCAGTTTCCTATACAATGAGCAGTTCTTC CASSFLYNEQFF
TRBJ2-7 TRBV10-3 NA NA TGTGCCATCAGTGAGCAGGGGTGGGGGGCACGGAGCGGGTACGAGCAGTACTTC CAISEQGWGARSGYEQYF
TRBJ1-6 TRBV5-1 NA TRBD1 TGCGCCAGCAGCTCGGACAGGGGAGGAGGATCACCCCTCCACTTT CASSSDRGGGSPLHF
TRBJ1-2 TRBV5-4 few NA TGTGCCAGCAGCTTGGAGTCACAGGTCTATGGCTACACCTTC CASSLESQVYGYTF
TRBJ1-4 TRBV4-3 once NA TGCGCCAGCAGCCAAGTCCTGACAAGGCTTGAGGCAACTAATGAAAAACTGTTTTTT CASSQVLTRLEATNEKLFF
TRBJ1-4 TRBV4-1 NA NA TGCGCCAGCAGCCAAGATCATGAAAAACTGTTTTTT CASSQDHEKLFF
TRBJ2-1 TRBV5-1 NA NA TGCGCCAGCAGCTTGGAACCTACCCTCTACAATGAGCAGTTCTTC CASSLEPTLYNEQFF
TRBJ1-5 TRBV5-1 NA NA TGCGCCAGCAGCCCCTGGGGAGGGGGTATGGAACCCCAGCATTTT CASSPWGGGMEPQHF